This entry describes one T cell receptor beta chain. Its antigen is undetermined. The CDR3 consists of 14 residues. Germline V lookup: CDR1 MNHEY, CDR2 SMNVEV (reference sequence). The sample comes from a study of T cells expressing NK-cell markers. Study-level information: It was sorted CD3+CD56-NKG2C+, CD3+CD56+NKG2C- and CD3+CD56+NKG2C+ T cells that provided the TCR beta repertoires. Points from the study as a whole: Whether expanded NKG2C+ T cell clones were HCMV-specific remained unclear. Four of the donors also had these clonotypes leading their CD3+CD56-NKG2C+ fraction. Of the CD8+ T cells in about 6 donors, roughly 1.0-7.5% belonged to dominant NKG2C+ clonotypes.

Each CDR3 protein gets one entry in TCRdb, which reprocessed the 5' RACE reads and gives no DNA. This sample's table has some 390,000 distinct CDR3 sequences. The sample comprised blood T cells: a sorted CD56 or NKG2C T cell subset, CD4+ or CD8+ T cells, or bulk PBMC T cells (not recorded which). The chain is built from TRBV27 and TRBJ2-7; the TCRdb call, TRBD1, lacks DNA for checking. This receptor was obtained from a woman aged 50 to 60 in good health. The CDR3 is CASSNPRASYEQYF.